Shown below are 26 T cell receptor beta chains from a single sample sequenced in a study of blood T cell repertoires in COVID-19. Method: immunoSEQ multiplex PCR; TCRdb's copy keeps in-frame clones and lacks some. The sample contains 90,000 to 120,000 clones, approximately 80% of which appear only once. The sample was peripheral blood. These receptors originate from a man aged 65-85 years with active or convalescent COVID-19.

CDR3 in amino acids: CASSFTGAGNTIYF. The CDR3, as DNA: TGTGCCAGCAGCTTCACAGGGGCTGGAAACACCATATATTTT. V usage is TRBV5-4 and J usage is TRBJ1-3, with 7 positions matching TRBD1. The germline gives CDR1 SGHNT, CDR2 YYREEE (reference sequence). V gave up 2 bases and J gave up 2 bases; unmatched junction bases: 1. This CDR3 is built from 14 residues.

The chain has TRBV5-1 and TRBJ1-2; TRBD1 agrees at 7 bases. V trimming: 2 bases; J trimming: 6 bases; junction bases outside the gene matches: 4. Per the germline V gene, CDR1 is SGHRS and CDR2 is YFSETQ. CDR3 length equals 13 residues. In DNA form, the CDR3 reads TGCGCCAGCAGCTTTCAGGGGGAGGATGGCTACACCTTC. It is translated as CASSFQGEDGYTF.

The chain joins TRBV27 to TRBJ1-1; no reliable D call. Germline V gives CDR1 MNHEY, CDR2 SMNVEV (reference sequence). The V end lost 6 bases, the J end lost 0 bases, and 11 bases lay between the germline ends. CDR3 length: 14 residues. The CDR3 DNA is TGTGCCAGCAGGAGGCAGCCTATGAACACTGAAGCTTTCTTT. It is translated as CASRRQPMNTEAFF.

The rearrangement joins TRBV10-3 to TRBJ1-5; D is ambiguous. The CDR3 length is 14 residues. The V and J ends lost 2 bases and 0 bases respectively, with 5 bases between them. The germline CDR1 and CDR2 sequences are ENHRY and SYGVKD. The CDR3 DNA follows: TGTGCCATCAGTGAGGGCCATAGCAATCAGCCCCAGCATTTT. This translates into CAISEGHSNQPQHF.

V usage is TRBV7-2 and J usage is TRBJ1-5; D is uncertain. The germline CDR1 and CDR2 sequences are SGHTA and FQGNSA. CDR3 size: 14 residues. The V and J ends lost 1 base and 5 bases respectively, with 9 bases between them. Here the CDR3 DNA reads TGTGCCAGCAGCTTAGACTCTACCTATCAGCCCCAGCATTTT. Its protein is CASSLDSTYQPQHF.

V is TRBV4-1 and J is TRBJ1-5, with 11 bases aligning to TRBD1. This CDR3 comprises 16 residues. The junction had 3 bases not matched to a gene; V was cut back by 0 bases and J by 5 bases. CDR1 and CDR2 (germline): MGHRA, YSYEKL. The DNA for the CDR3 is TGCGCCAGCAGCCAAGAAGGGACAGGGGGGGATCAGCCCCAGCATTTT. Protein sequence: CASSQEGTGGDQPQHF.

In this sample, this clone turned up once. V gene TRBV7-3 combines with J gene TRBJ1-1; D not certain. This CDR3 region has 13 residues. The ends were cut back, 6 bases at V and 6 bases at J, with 14 bases in the middle. CDR1 is SGHTA and CDR2 is FQGTGA in the germline V gene. The CDR3 DNA is TGTGCCAGCAGGCCCTCACGGGGTTCTGAAGCTTTCTTT. Translated, it gives CASRPSRGSEAFF. The complete variable domain, with remaining parts taken from reference TRBV7-3 and TRBJ1-1, reads GAGVSQTPSNKVTEKGKYVELRCDPISGHTALYWYRQSLGQGPEFLIYFQGTGAADDSGLPNDRFFAVRPEGSVSTLKIQRTERGDSAVYLCASRPSRGSEAFFGQGTRLTVV.

V is TRBV9 and J is TRBJ2-5, with D tentatively TRBD2 (6 bases). The CDR3 runs to 15 residues. Germline CDR1 reads SGDLS; CDR2 reads YYNGEE. V was cut by 0 bases and J by 3 bases, with 12 bases left in between. The CDR3 loop reads CASSVGGGMEETQYF. The CDR3 nucleotides are TGTGCCAGCAGCGTAGGCGGAGGGATGGAAGAGACCCAGTACTTC.

V and J are TRBV10-1 and TRBJ1-2; D might be TRBD1 (5 bases). Germline V gene data show CDR1 as WNHNN and CDR2 as SYGVQD (reference sequence). The CDR3 has 16 residues. The V end lost 8 bases, the J end lost 2 bases, and 21 bases lay between the germline ends. The CDR3 DNA reads as TGCGCCAGCGTTCGGGGGACGGACACTCCCAACTATGGCTACACCTTC. Amino acid sequence: CASVRGTDTPNYGYTF.

CDR3 protein: CASKGTGYGYTF. CDR3 coding DNA: TGTGCCAGCAAGGGGACAGGCTATGGCTACACCTTC. The gene calls are TRBV6-5 and TRBJ1-2; 8 nucleotides line up with TRBD1. V gave up 7 bases and J gave up 4 bases; unmatched junction bases: 2. Germline CDR1 MNHEY, CDR2 SVGAGI. The CDR3 length is 12 residues.

V gene TRBV28 combines with J gene TRBJ1-1; no reliable D call. The ends were cut back, 2 bases at V and 12 bases at J, with 10 bases in the middle. The CDR3 is 11 amino acids. The germline V gene encodes CDR1 MDHEN and CDR2 SYDVKM. CDR3 sequence: CASSLGEITFF. CDR3 nucleotides: TGTGCCAGCAGTTTAGGGGAGATAACTTTCTTT.

The chain joins TRBV28 to TRBJ1-2, with 8 bases matching TRBD1. V lost 1 base to trimming and J lost 6 bases; unmatched junction nucleotides: 7. The CDR3 length is 15 residues. Germline assignment: CDR1 MDHEN and CDR2 SYDVKM. The CDR3 protein is CASSLSARGRHGYTF. The CDR3 DNA is TGTGCCAGCAGTTTATCGGCCAGGGGGCGACATGGCTACACCTTC.

The chain joins TRBV19 to TRBJ1-1, with 9 nucleotides matching TRBD1. Germline V CDR1 and CDR2: LNHDA, SQIVND (reference sequence). This CDR3 contains 15 residues. Germline trimming cut 6 bases from V and 1 base from J; bases unmatched to any gene: 6. The CDR3 spells CASRGQGRGNTEAFF. The CDR3 nucleotides are TGTGCCAGTAGAGGACAGGGGCGAGGGAACACTGAAGCTTTCTTT.

V and J are TRBV13 and TRBJ2-5, with D perhaps TRBD1 (6 bases). V was clipped by 5 bases and J by 7 bases, with 17 bases between them. Germline CDR1 and CDR2: PRHDT and FYEKMQ (reference sequence). The CDR3 covers 14 residues. The CDR3 spells CASSGRDKRGTQYF. Here the CDR3 DNA reads TGTGCCAGCAGCGGCCGGGACAAAAGAGGGACCCAGTACTTC.

The gene calls are TRBV5-6 and TRBJ2-5, with TRBD2 as a possible D gene (5 bases). The ends were cut back, 2 bases at V and 5 bases at J, with 13 bases in the middle. The CDR3 has 14 amino acids. CDR1 and CDR2 (germline): SGHDT, YYEEEE. The CDR3, as DNA: TGTGCCAGCAGCTTTCTCTCCGGGAAGGAGACCCAGTACTTC. Translation gives CASSFLSGKETQYF.

The J gene is TRBJ1-1, the V gene TRBV30, with 10 positions matching TRBD1. This CDR3 region has 15 residues. V gave up 8 bases and J gave up 3 bases; unmatched junction bases: 12. CDR1 is GTSNPN, CDR2 SVGIG, per germline (reference sequence). The DNA for the CDR3 is TGTGCCGGGGGGGCCGGGACAGGGGTGGACACTGAAGCTTTCTTT. This encodes CAGGAGTGVDTEAFF.

This clone turned up a few times. This rearrangement joins TRBV6-1 to TRBJ1-1; 7 bases are a match to TRBD1. The trim removed 3 bases at V and 3 bases at J, leaving 7 bases unmatched. Germline values: CDR1 MNHNS, CDR2 SASEGT. This CDR3 contains 15 residues. CDR3 sequence reads: CASSEATGVDTEAFF. CDR3 nucleotides: TGTGCCAGCAGTGAGGCCACAGGGGTGGACACTGAAGCTTTCTTT.

V is TRBV4-2 and J is TRBJ2-7, with TRBD2 matching 7 bases. The CDR3 runs 17 residues. Germline V CDR1 and CDR2: LGHNA, YNFKEQ. Trimming cost V 0 bases and J 0 bases; bases outside gene matches: 8. This CDR3 reads CASSQDLLAVLSYEQYF. The CDR3 bases are TGTGCCAGCAGCCAAGATTTGCTAGCGGTCCTCTCCTACGAGCAGTACTTC.

This clone was recorded only once. This rearrangement joins TRBV5-5 to TRBJ2-7; 8 nucleotides agree with TRBD1. Germline CDR1 and CDR2: SGHKS and YYEKEE (reference sequence). Trimming removed 0 bases from V and 5 bases from J; junction bases left unmatched: 4. There are 14 residues in the CDR3. CDR3 sequence: CASSLVQGEDEQYF. CDR3 nucleotides: TGTGCCAGCAGCTTGGTACAGGGGGAAGACGAGCAGTACTTC.

This clone showed up just a few times. The germline gene is not matched at one end of the junction; a read error may be the cause. The chain employs TRBV7-9 and TRBJ2-5, with D possibly being TRBD1 (5 bases). The CDR3 has 12 residues. The V gene's germline CDR1 is SEHNR and CDR2 FQNEAQ (reference sequence). The DNA of the CDR3 is TGTGCCAGCAGCTTAGATATACAGGCCCCCCACTTC. This encodes CASSLDIQAPHF.

The chain is built from TRBV29-1 and TRBJ2-7; the match to TRBD1 covers 12 bases. With V trimmed by 6 bases and J by 5 bases, 5 bases remained unmatched. This CDR3 is 13 amino acids long. CDR1 is SQVTM, CDR2 ANQGSEA, per germline. The CDR3 nucleotides are TGCAGCGTGGGGACAGGGGGCTACAACGAGCAGTACTTC. Residues: CSVGTGGYNEQYF.

The chain carries TRBV23-1 and TRBJ2-3, with 7 nucleotides matching TRBD2. TRBV23-1 is an ORF; its function is uncertain. J was trimmed by 2 bases and V by 3 bases; bases with no gene match: 2. This CDR3 is 14 amino acids long. CDR3 sequence reads: CASSHRDYTDTQYF. In DNA, the CDR3 is TGCGCCAGCAGTCACCGGGACTACACAGATACGCAGTATTTT.

The rearrangement joins TRBV9 to TRBJ2-1; 7 bases match TRBD2. Germline V CDR1 and CDR2: SGDLS, YYNGEE. Trimming took 4 bases from V and 6 from J; bases not matched to a gene: 13. CDR3 length: 16 residues. As DNA, the CDR3 is TGTGCCAGCAGCACCGTTTCTAGCGGCTCTATCAATGAGCAGTTCTTC. Translating it yields CASSTVSSGSINEQFF.

The chain links TRBV18 to TRBJ2-1; D remains unclear. V lost 0 bases and J 7 bases, leaving 7 bases between the germline ends. Germline loops: CDR1 KGHSH, CDR2 LQKENI. The CDR3 loop spans 13 amino acids. CDR3 coding DNA: TGTGCCAGCTCACCACCGTCTTTGAATGAGCAGTTCTTC. Protein: CASSPPSLNEQFF. Combining the CDR3 with reference TRBV18 and TRBJ2-1 gives the whole variable domain NAGVMQNPRHLVRRRGQEARLRCSPMKGHSHVYWYRQLPEEGLKFMVYLQKENIIDESGMPKERFSAEFPKEGPSILRIQQVVRGDSAAYFCASSPPSLNEQFFGPGTRLTVL.

The count of this clone is one. The CDR3: CASSPRGHNYGYTF. The CDR3 bases are TGTGCCAGCAGTCCTCGGGGTCATAACTATGGCTACACCTTC. This chain connects TRBV6-6 to TRBJ1-2; no clear D gene. The V end lost 5 bases, the J end lost 1 base, and 11 bases lay between the germline ends. CDR3 length equals 14 residues. Germline-derived CDR1 and CDR2 are MNHNY and SVGAGI (reference sequence).

The gene calls are TRBV19 and TRBJ1-2, with unresolved D. V lost 8 bases, J lost 1 base, and 14 bases lay in between. The germline V gene has CDR1 LNHDA and CDR2 SQIVND (reference sequence). This CDR3 region has 14 residues. CDR3 sequence (DNA): TGTGCCAGTTCCACCTCCGGGATTAACTATGGCTACACCTTC. Translating gives CASSTSGINYGYTF. Filled out from reference TRBV19 and TRBJ1-2, the complete variable domain reads DGGITQSPKYLFRKEGQNVTLSCEQNLNHDAMYWYRQDPGQGLRLIYYSQIVNDFQKGDIAEGYSVSREKKESFPLTVTSAQKNPTAFYLCASSTSGINYGYTFGSGTRLTVV.